This T cell receptor (beta chain) was identified in a study of control samples from healthy donors and cancer patients (dated by TCRdb to 2018 to 2021). With regard to this clone: Its antigen specificity is not known. There are no base qualities to consult, and no much larger clone falls within one base.

The library was made by the immunoSEQ multiplex PCR assay. Here the immuneACCESS table is served through TCRdb, limited to in-frame sequences with V and J called. Missing clones are a known gap in these copies; in checked studies unresolved V genes cover under half, and the rest lacks a known reason. Within this sample are under 90,000 clones, with 85% to 95% of them counted one time only. The top ten clones comprise 5% to 6% of the sample. The CDR3 runs 13 amino acids, cysteine and phenylalanine included. The entry retains the CDR3 DNA only, 39 bases that are in frame from base 1. The germline V gene (reference sequence) yields GTSNPN for CDR1 and SVGIG for CDR2. Trimming accounts for 5 bases at V and 4 bases at J, while the number of junction bases matched to no gene is 3.

The chain is encoded by TRBV30 joined to TRBJ1-4; TRBD1 aligns with 8 central bases. Specimen: blood. The receptor was derived from a woman aged 60-75 years in good health. DNA sequence: TGTGCCTGGGGGACAGGATTTAATGAAAAACTGTTTTTT. The translation is CAWGTGFNEKLFF.